What follows are 30 T cell receptor beta chains derived from one specimen sequenced in a study of blood T cell repertoires in COVID-19 (TCRdb year 2020). To prepare the library, the immunoSEQ multiplex PCR assay was applied. TCRdb provides this immuneACCESS table in a form limited to in-frame rearrangements. Some clones are lacking; in checked studies, under half of them reflect an unresolved V gene, and why the rest are absent is not known. Recorded for this sample are 150,000 to 200,000 clones; 70% to 90% of them occurred a single time. Around 5.9% of the sample belongs to the ten largest clones. The sequenced sample consisted of PBMCs or T cells enriched from blood (not recorded which). These TCRs come from a man in his forties or fifties who had recovered from COVID-19.

The sample holds one count of this clone. CDR3: CASSSTPSTDTQYF. The CDR3 DNA reads TGTGCCAGCAGCTCAACTCCCAGCACAGATACGCAGTATTTT. V gene TRBV7-6 combines with J gene TRBJ2-3; no firm D call. The V and J ends lost 4 bases and 0 bases respectively, with 8 bases between them. The CDR3 is 14 residues long. CDR1 and CDR2 (germline): SGHVS, FNYEAQ.

This clone was counted at least ten times. J is TRBJ2-7 and V is TRBV18; 9 bases fit TRBD1. The CDR3 loop spans 14 amino acids. Trimming removed 6 bases from V and 2 bases from J; junction bases left unmatched: 5. The germline V gene has CDR1 KGHSH and CDR2 LQKENI. CDR3 loop: CASSPGQGTYEQYF. The DNA of the CDR3 is TGTGCCAGCTCGCCGGGACAGGGCACCTACGAGCAGTACTTC.

This clone was seen just once. The J gene is TRBJ2-7, the V gene TRBV27, with 8 positions matching TRBD1. The CDR3 covers 13 residues. CDR1 is MNHEY and CDR2 is SMNVEV in the germline V gene (reference sequence). With V trimmed by 4 bases and J by 7 bases, 6 bases remained unmatched. The CDR3 loop reads CASSSTGAREQYF. CDR3 sequence (DNA): TGTGCCAGCAGTTCGACAGGGGCGAGGGAGCAGTACTTC.

This clone was counted a single time. The chain has TRBV3-1 (or the pseudogene TRBV3-2) and TRBJ2-4; no firm D call. The CDR3 has 14 amino acids. Germline V gene sequence: CDR1 LGHDT, CDR2 YNNKEL (reference sequence). The V end lost 0 bases, the J end lost 6 bases, and 9 bases lay between the germline ends. The CDR3 DNA is TGTGCCAGCAGCCAAGACAGGCTCATAAACATTCAGTACTTC. Its protein product is CASSQDRLINIQYF.

The chain has TRBV5-1 and TRBJ2-1; 8 nucleotides match TRBD2. Looked up from germline, CDR1 is SGHRS and CDR2 is YFSETQ. The CDR3 contains 15 residues. Trimming cost V 4 bases and J 5 bases; bases outside gene matches: 8. CDR3 sequence (DNA): TGCGCCAGCAGCACTAGCGGTGGTGGTAACAATGAGCAGTTCTTC. It translates to CASSTSGGGNNEQFF.

This chain joins TRBV10-3 and TRBJ2-2; 12 positions agree with TRBD2. J lost 2 bases, V lost 3 bases, and 4 bases had no gene match. The V gene's germline CDR1 is ENHRY and CDR2 SYGVKD. This CDR3 comprises 17 residues. CDR3 sequence (DNA): TGTGCCATCAGTGATCTAGCGGGGGGGCTTAACACCGGGGAGCTGTTTTTT. Residues: CAISDLAGGLNTGELFF.

The chain links TRBV30 to TRBJ1-2, with TRBD1 matching over 7 bases. With 0 bases clipped from V and 8 bases from J, the junction kept 6 bases outside the gene matches. The CDR3 runs 13 residues. Per germline, CDR1 GTSNPN and CDR2 SVGIG (reference sequence). The CDR3: CAWSVQDRSGYTF. The CDR3 DNA is TGTGCCTGGAGTGTGCAGGACAGGTCAGGCTACACCTTC.

The chain links TRBV19 to TRBJ2-2; 7 bases match TRBD1. Trimming at V came to 10 bases and at J to 5 bases, leaving 13 bases not matched to a gene. The CDR3 runs 15 residues. Germline V gives CDR1 LNHDA, CDR2 SQIVND (reference sequence). The CDR3 here is CATRQGGPLTGELFF. The CDR3 DNA sequence: TGTGCCACCCGACAGGGTGGGCCGCTTACCGGGGAGCTGTTTTTT.

CDR3 sequence (DNA): TGTGCCAGCAGCCAAGTGGCCAGTACCGGGGAGCTGTTTTTT. Protein product: CASSQVASTGELFF. The chain is built from TRBV14 and TRBJ2-2, with D unresolved. Per germline, CDR1 SGHDN and CDR2 FVKESK. Trimming removed 1 base at V and 5 bases at J, with 8 bases between. This CDR3 has 14 amino acids.

The J gene is TRBJ2-5, the V gene TRBV19, with D possibly TRBD2 on 6 matching bases. The germline V gene has CDR1 LNHDA and CDR2 SQIVND (reference sequence). The length of the CDR3 is 15 residues. V was pared by 1 base and J by 2 bases, with 11 bases between. CDR3 residues: CASSIGGGTQETQYF. CDR3 nucleotides: TGTGCCAGTAGTATAGGTGGGGGGACTCAAGAGACCCAGTACTTC.

The chain is built from TRBV6-5 and TRBJ1-5, with D possibly matching TRBD1 (5 bases). The V and J ends lost 10 bases and 0 bases respectively, with 13 bases between them. CDR1 is MNHEY, CDR2 SVGAGI, per germline. This CDR3 comprises 14 residues. CDR3 sequence reads: CATRRVASNQPQHF. CDR3 DNA: TGTGCCACGCGCAGGGTCGCTAGCAATCAGCCCCAGCATTTT.

The chain is built from TRBV29-1 and TRBJ1-1; D is uncertain. CDR3 length: 11 amino acids. From germline, CDR1 is SQVTM and CDR2 ANQGSEA. The CDR3 nucleotides are TGCAGTTCCCGGGAGCGATTGATGGCTTTCTTT. Translation: CSSRERLMAFF.

The V and J genes are TRBV20-1 and TRBJ1-4, with D unresolved. Trimming took off 5 bases at V and 11 bases at J, with 9 bases between the two ends. CDR3 length equals 10 residues. Germline CDR1 is DFQATT and CDR2 is SNEGSKA (reference sequence). The CDR3 DNA is TGCAGTGCTGTTAGTTGGAAACTGTTTTTT. Translating it yields CSAVSWKLFF.

This clone has only a few counts. This rearrangement joins TRBV9 to TRBJ1-6; D is ambiguous. The CDR3 loop spans 17 amino acids. V lost 3 bases, J lost 6 bases, and 19 bases lay in between. Germline CDR1 SGDLS, CDR2 YYNGEE. CDR3 nucleotide sequence: TGTGCCAGCAGCGGTGGACGGGGTTCGCGTCTTAATTCACCCCTCCACTTT. Its protein product is CASSGGRGSRLNSPLHF.

This clone was detected only a few times. The chain is built from TRBV24-1 and TRBJ1-6, with D perhaps matching TRBD1 (5 bases). In germline, CDR1 is KGHDR, CDR2 SFDVKD. Trimming took 5 bases from V and 7 from J, leaving 8 bases between them. The CDR3 length is 13 residues. The DNA for the CDR3 is TGTGCCACCAGTGCCCAGGGAAATTCACCCCTCCACTTT. It encodes CATSAQGNSPLHF.

The chain links TRBV2 to TRBJ1-2; 8 positions match TRBD1. Per the germline V gene, CDR1 is SNHLY and CDR2 is FYNNEI. The CDR3 is made up of 12 amino acids. J gave up 1 base and V 10 bases, and 2 bases lay outside the gene matches. The CDR3 reads CATQGDNYGYTF. CDR3 nucleotide sequence: TGTGCCACACAGGGGGATAACTATGGCTACACCTTC.

The chain carries TRBV11-2 and TRBJ2-5; the match to TRBD1 covers 7 bases. After removal of 3 bases from V and 3 bases from J, the junction contained 4 bases not matched to a gene. Germline CDR1 and CDR2: SGHAT and FQNNGV. The CDR3 is 14 residues long. The CDR3 is CASSFLTGEETQYF. CDR3 nucleotides: TGTGCCAGCAGCTTCCTAACAGGGGAAGAGACCCAGTACTTC.

The chain has TRBV5-1 and TRBJ1-4, with 7 bases that match TRBD1. Germline CDR1 SGHRS, CDR2 YFSETQ. The CDR3 is 15 residues long. V shed 3 bases and J 7 bases; nucleotides not matched to a gene: 9. Here the CDR3 reads CASSSQTGSGEKLFF. The CDR3 DNA reads TGCGCCAGCAGCTCCCAGACAGGGAGCGGTGAAAAACTGTTTTTT.

The chain combines TRBV30 with TRBJ1-1, with D uncertain. The ends were cut back, 5 bases at V and 0 bases at J, with 10 bases in the middle. This CDR3 spans 13 amino acids. Germline-derived CDR1 and CDR2 are GTSNPN and SVGIG (reference sequence). CDR3 amino acids: CAWGTDMNTEAFF. CDR3 DNA: TGTGCCTGGGGTACAGACATGAACACTGAAGCTTTCTTT.

The genes are TRBV9 and TRBJ2-2; a possible D gene is TRBD2 (6 bases). CDR3 length equals 17 residues. The V end was cut by 4 bases, the J end by 4 bases, with 20 bases between. From germline, CDR1 is SGDLS and CDR2 YYNGEE. CDR3 nucleotide sequence: TGTGCCAGCAGCTCCCTGACGCCGGGACTGAGCACCGGGGAGCTGTTTTTT. Translation: CASSSLTPGLSTGELFF.

V usage is TRBV10-3 and J usage is TRBJ1-5; TRBD1 matches 7 bases. V was pared by 3 bases and J by 5 bases, with 4 bases of the junction left unmatched. Germline values: CDR1 ENHRY, CDR2 SYGVKD. The CDR3 extends over 14 amino acids. CDR3: CAISEQGSDQPQHF. DNA for the CDR3: TGTGCCATCAGTGAACAGGGGAGTGATCAGCCCCAGCATTTT.

V is TRBV27 and J is TRBJ1-2; D is perhaps TRBD1 (6 bases). Trimming shortened V by 3 bases and J by 6 bases, and 11 bases separated the two germline ends. This CDR3 contains 13 residues. Per germline, CDR1 MNHEY and CDR2 SMNVEV (reference sequence). CDR3 protein: CASSFDRINGYTF. The CDR3 nucleotides are TGTGCCAGCAGTTTTGACAGGATAAATGGCTACACCTTC.

The chain employs TRBV5-6 and TRBJ2-3; 11 bases line up with TRBD2. The CDR3 consists of 17 residues. Germline V gene sequence: CDR1 SGHDT, CDR2 YYEEEE. V lost 4 bases to trimming and J lost 2 bases; unmatched junction nucleotides: 9. In DNA form, the CDR3 reads TGTGCCAGCAGCGAGTCACTAGCGGGGGTAAACACAGATACGCAGTATTTT. This translates into CASSESLAGVNTDTQYF.

The chain has TRBV10-3 and TRBJ2-3, with 14 bases lining up with TRBD2. The CDR3 length is 17 residues. The germline CDR1 and CDR2 sequences are ENHRY and SYGVKD. Trimming took 4 bases from V and 7 from J; bases not matched to a gene: 10. CDR3 coding DNA: TGTGCCATCAGTGCGGTTTCGGGGACTAGCGGGGGAAATACGCAGTATTTT. Amino acids: CAISAVSGTSGGNTQYF.

This clone was detected a few times. The rearrangement links TRBV24-1 to TRBJ1-2; TRBD1 agrees at 8 bases. The V and J ends lost 3 bases and 5 bases, in that order; junction bases with no gene match: 4. Germline CDR1 reads KGHDR; CDR2 reads SFDVKD. This CDR3 has 14 amino acids. This chain's CDR3 is CATSDPDREYGYTF. Written as DNA, the CDR3 is TGTGCCACCAGTGATCCGGACAGGGAGTATGGCTACACCTTC.

The chain has TRBV6-4 and TRBJ1-1; TRBD1 is a possible D gene (6 bases). V lost 6 bases and J lost 1, with 9 bases in between. Germline-derived CDR1 and CDR2 are MRHNA and SNTAGT. The CDR3 consists of 13 residues. The CDR3 spells CASRLTGNTEAFF. As DNA, the CDR3 is TGTGCCAGCAGGCTGACAGGGAACACTGAAGCTTTCTTT.

The rearrangement uses TRBV4-1 and TRBJ1-1; the D is unclear. The CDR3 runs to 15 residues. The V end lost 1 base, the J end lost 4 bases, and 13 bases lay between the germline ends. Germline V lookup: CDR1 MGHRA, CDR2 YSYEKL. The CDR3 region has the DNA TGCGCCAGCAGCCAAGTGGCAGGAATTTTCACTGAAGCTTTCTTT. Protein product: CASSQVAGIFTEAFF.

The chain uses TRBV28 and TRBJ1-1, with TRBD1 matching over 8 bases. CDR1 MDHEN and CDR2 SYDVKM come from the germline V gene. Unmatched junction bases numbered 2, after V lost 3 bases and J lost 2 bases. The CDR3 runs to 14 residues. The CDR3 region is CASSFGQGNTEAFF. The CDR3, as DNA: TGTGCCAGCAGTTTTGGACAGGGTAACACTGAAGCTTTCTTT.

The V gene is TRBV4-1, the J gene TRBJ1-2; 9 nucleotides align to TRBD1. CDR3 length: 16 amino acids. Trimming at V came to 5 bases and at J to 7 bases, leaving 14 bases not matched to a gene. Germline CDR1 MGHRA, CDR2 YSYEKL. CDR3 coding DNA: TGCGCCAGCAGCTCACAGGGGGCGTCAATAAATAGTGGCTACACCTTC. It specifies CASSSQGASINSGYTF.

V usage is TRBV5-1 and J usage is TRBJ1-2; 10 bases fit TRBD1. J lost 6 bases, V lost 4 bases, and 3 bases had no gene match. CDR1 is SGHRS, CDR2 YFSETQ, per germline. The CDR3 consists of 13 residues. The CDR3 region has the DNA TGCGCCAGCAGCAGGGGGACAGGGGATGGCTACACCTTC. This translates into CASSRGTGDGYTF.